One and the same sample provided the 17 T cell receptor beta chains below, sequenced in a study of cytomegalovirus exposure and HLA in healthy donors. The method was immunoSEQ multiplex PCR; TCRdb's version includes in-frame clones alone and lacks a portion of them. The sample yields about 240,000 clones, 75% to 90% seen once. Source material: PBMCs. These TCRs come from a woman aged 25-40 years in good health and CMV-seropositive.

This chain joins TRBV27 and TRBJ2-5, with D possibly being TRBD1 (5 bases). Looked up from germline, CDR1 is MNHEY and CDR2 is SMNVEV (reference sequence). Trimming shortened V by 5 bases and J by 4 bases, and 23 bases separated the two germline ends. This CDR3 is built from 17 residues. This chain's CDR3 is CASSLLRRGRARETQYF. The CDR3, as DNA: TGTGCCAGCAGTCTCTTGAGACGCGGCAGGGCACGAGAGACCCAGTACTTC.

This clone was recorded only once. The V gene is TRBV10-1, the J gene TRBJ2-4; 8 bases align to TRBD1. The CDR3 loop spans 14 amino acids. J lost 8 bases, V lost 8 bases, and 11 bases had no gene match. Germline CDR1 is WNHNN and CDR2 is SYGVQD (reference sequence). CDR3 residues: CASSGQGLSDIQYF. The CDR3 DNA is TGCGCCAGCTCAGGACAGGGCCTTTCAGACATTCAGTACTTC.

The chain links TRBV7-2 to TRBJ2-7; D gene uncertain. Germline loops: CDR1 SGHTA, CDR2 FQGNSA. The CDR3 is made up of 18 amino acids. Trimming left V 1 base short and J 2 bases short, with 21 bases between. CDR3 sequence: CASSLEAPGSLTPYEQYF. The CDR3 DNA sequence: TGTGCCAGCAGCTTAGAGGCGCCTGGCTCCCTGACTCCCTACGAGCAGTACTTC.

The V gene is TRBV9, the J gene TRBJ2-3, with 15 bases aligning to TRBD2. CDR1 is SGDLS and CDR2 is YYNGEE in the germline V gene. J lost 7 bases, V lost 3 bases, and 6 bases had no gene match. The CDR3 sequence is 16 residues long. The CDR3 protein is CASSAGTSGRLNTQYF. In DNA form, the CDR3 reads TGTGCCAGCAGCGCCGGGACTAGCGGGAGGTTGAATACGCAGTATTTT. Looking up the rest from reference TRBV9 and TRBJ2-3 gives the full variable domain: DSGVTQTPKHLITATGQRVTLRCSPRSGDLSVYWYQQSLDQGLQFLIQYYNGEERAKGNILERFSAQQFPDLHSELNLSSLELGDSALYFCASSAGTSGRLNTQYFGPGTRLTVL.

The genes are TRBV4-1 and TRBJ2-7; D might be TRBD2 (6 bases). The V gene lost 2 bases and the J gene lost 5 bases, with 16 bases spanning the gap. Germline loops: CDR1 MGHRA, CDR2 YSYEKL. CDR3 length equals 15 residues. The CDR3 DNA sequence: TGCGCCAGCAGCCAACAAACGGGAGCAGACCACGAGCAGTACTTC. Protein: CASSQQTGADHEQYF.

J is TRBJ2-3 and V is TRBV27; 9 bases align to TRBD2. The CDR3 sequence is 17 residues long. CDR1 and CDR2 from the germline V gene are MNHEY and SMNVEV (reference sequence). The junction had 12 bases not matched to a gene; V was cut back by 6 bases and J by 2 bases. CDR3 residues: CASSRRLADGVTDTQYF. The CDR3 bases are TGTGCCAGCAGCCGGAGACTAGCGGACGGGGTCACAGATACGCAGTATTTT.

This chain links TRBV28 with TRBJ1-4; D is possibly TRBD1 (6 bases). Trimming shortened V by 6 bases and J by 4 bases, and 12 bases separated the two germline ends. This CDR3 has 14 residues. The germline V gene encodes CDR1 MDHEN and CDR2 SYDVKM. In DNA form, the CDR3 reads TGTGCCAGCAGCCTTACAGGGATTAATGAAAAACTGTTTTTT. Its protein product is CASSLTGINEKLFF. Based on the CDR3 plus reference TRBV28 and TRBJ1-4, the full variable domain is DVKVTQSSRYLVKRTGEKVFLECVQDMDHENMFWYRQDPGLGLRLIYFSYDVKMKEKGDIPEGYSVSREKKERFSLILESASTNQTSMYLCASSLTGINEKLFFGSGTQLSVL.

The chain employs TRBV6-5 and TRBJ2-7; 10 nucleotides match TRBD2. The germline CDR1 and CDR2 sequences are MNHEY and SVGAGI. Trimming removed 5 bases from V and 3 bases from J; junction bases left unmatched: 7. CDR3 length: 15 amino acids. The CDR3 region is CASSVQTSGYYEQYF. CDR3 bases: TGTGCCAGCAGTGTCCAGACTAGCGGGTACTACGAGCAGTACTTC.

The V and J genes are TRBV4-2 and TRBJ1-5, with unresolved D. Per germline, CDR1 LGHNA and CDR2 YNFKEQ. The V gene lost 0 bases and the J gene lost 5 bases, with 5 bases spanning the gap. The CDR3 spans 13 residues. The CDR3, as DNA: TGTGCCAGCAGCCAAGATTCGGATCAGCCCCAGCATTTT. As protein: CASSQDSDQPQHF.

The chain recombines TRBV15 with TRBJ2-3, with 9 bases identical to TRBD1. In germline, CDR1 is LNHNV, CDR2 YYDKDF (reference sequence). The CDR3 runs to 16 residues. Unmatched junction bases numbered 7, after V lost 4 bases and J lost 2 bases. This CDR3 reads CATSIPGQGSTDTQYF. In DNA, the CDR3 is TGTGCCACCAGCATTCCGGGACAGGGATCCACAGATACGCAGTATTTT.

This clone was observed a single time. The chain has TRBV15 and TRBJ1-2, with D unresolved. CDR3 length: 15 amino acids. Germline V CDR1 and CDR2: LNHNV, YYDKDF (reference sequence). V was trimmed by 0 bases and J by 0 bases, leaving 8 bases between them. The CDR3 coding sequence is TGTGCCACCAGCAGAGATCATAGTTCTAACTATGGCTACACCTTC. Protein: CATSRDHSSNYGYTF.

CDR3 in amino acids: CATLDRGNTGELFF. CDR3 bases: TGTGCCACCCTAGACAGGGGGAACACCGGGGAGCTGTTTTTT. V and J are TRBV28 and TRBJ2-2; TRBD1 matches at 8 bases. CDR1 is MDHEN and CDR2 is SYDVKM in the germline V gene. Unmatched junction bases numbered 5, after V lost 10 bases and J lost 1 base. CDR3 length: 14 residues.

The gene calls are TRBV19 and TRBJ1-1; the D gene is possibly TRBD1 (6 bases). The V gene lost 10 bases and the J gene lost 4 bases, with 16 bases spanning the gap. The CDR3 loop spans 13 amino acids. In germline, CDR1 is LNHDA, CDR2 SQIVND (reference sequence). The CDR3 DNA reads TGTGCCACTCAACAGGGCCGGGGCACTGAAGCTTTCTTT. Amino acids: CATQQGRGTEAFF.

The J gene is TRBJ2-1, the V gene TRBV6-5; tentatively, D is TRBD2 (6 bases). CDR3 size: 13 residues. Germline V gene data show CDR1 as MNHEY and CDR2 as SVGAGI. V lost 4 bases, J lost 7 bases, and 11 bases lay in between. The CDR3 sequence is CASSFAGTNEQFF. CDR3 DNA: TGTGCCAGCAGTTTTGCGGGAACAAATGAGCAGTTCTTC.

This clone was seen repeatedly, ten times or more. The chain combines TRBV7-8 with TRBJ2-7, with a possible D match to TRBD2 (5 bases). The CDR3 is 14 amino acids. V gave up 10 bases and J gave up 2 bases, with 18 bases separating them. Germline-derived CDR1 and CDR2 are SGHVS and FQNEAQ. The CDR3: CATLNPAETYEQYF. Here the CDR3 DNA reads TGTGCCACCCTCAATCCAGCGGAGACCTACGAGCAGTACTTC.

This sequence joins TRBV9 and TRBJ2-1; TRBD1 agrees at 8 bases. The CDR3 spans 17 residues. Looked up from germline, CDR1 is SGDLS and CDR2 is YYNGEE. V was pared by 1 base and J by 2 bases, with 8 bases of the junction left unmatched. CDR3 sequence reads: CASSVKPGTGPYNEQFF. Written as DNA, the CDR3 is TGTGCCAGCAGCGTAAAGCCCGGGACAGGTCCCTACAATGAGCAGTTCTTC.

The CDR3 nucleotides are TGTGCCAGCAGCCAAGGGACTAGCGGGAGGGAACGGTCGCATGAGCAGTTCTTC. It yields the protein CASSQGTSGRERSHEQFF. V gene TRBV7-8 combines with J gene TRBJ2-1; 16 nucleotides line up with TRBD2. Germline lookup yields CDR1 SGHVS and CDR2 FQNEAQ. This CDR3 is 18 amino acids long. Trimming took 5 bases from V and 8 from J; bases not matched to a gene: 12.